The 18 T cell receptor beta chains below were found in one sample sequenced in a study of blood T cell repertoires in COVID-19. Assay: immunoSEQ multiplex PCR; the TCRdb copy retains only in-frame clones and omits some. The top ten clones hold around 1.9% of a sample with more than 300,000 clones, around 87% of them seen once. Sample: PBMCs or T cells enriched from blood (not recorded which). These receptor sequences come from a man aged 40-49 years in a cohort exposed to, infected with or recovered from COVID-19 (not recorded which).

The chain joins TRBV2 to TRBJ1-2, with 8 bases that match TRBD1. Looked up from germline, CDR1 is SNHLY and CDR2 is FYNNEI. With 6 bases clipped from V and 4 bases from J, the junction kept 4 bases outside the gene matches. The CDR3 spans 13 residues. The CDR3 here is CASRMGQVYGYTF. DNA for the CDR3: TGTGCCAGCAGAATGGGACAGGTCTATGGCTACACCTTC.

The V and J genes are TRBV18 and TRBJ2-1, with D possibly matching TRBD2 (6 bases). Trimming cost V 6 bases and J 8 bases, with 23 bases left between them. Germline assignment: CDR1 KGHSH and CDR2 LQKENI. The CDR3 contains 16 residues. Here the CDR3 DNA reads TGTGCCAGCTCGCCGGGGCTAGCGCATAGAAGGGATGAGCAGTTCTTC. Protein sequence: CASSPGLAHRRDEQFF.

The chain joins TRBV5-1 to TRBJ2-7; TRBD1 matches at 11 bases. The junction had 10 bases not matched to a gene; V was cut back by 3 bases and J by 2 bases. The length of the CDR3 is 17 residues. Germline CDR1 SGHRS, CDR2 YFSETQ. The CDR3 loop is CASSSGTGGVWAYEQYF. DNA for the CDR3: TGCGCCAGCAGCTCCGGGACAGGGGGAGTTTGGGCCTACGAGCAGTACTTC. The variable domain in full, with the rest retrieved from reference TRBV5-1 and TRBJ2-7, is KAGVTQTPRYLIKTRGQQVTLSCSPISGHRSVSWYQQTPGQGLQFLFEYFSETQRNKGNFPGRFSGRQFSNSRSEMNVSTLELGDSALYLCASSSGTGGVWAYEQYFGPGTRLTVT.

This clone appeared a few times. The chain recombines TRBV5-1 with TRBJ2-2; TRBD1 matches 12 bases. Germline lookup yields CDR1 SGHRS and CDR2 YFSETQ. This CDR3 has 14 amino acids. The V segment lost 6 bases and the J segment 7 bases; nucleotides outside the gene matches: 4. The CDR3 region has the DNA TGCGCCAGCACGGGACAGGGGGCGGTCGGGGAGCTGTTTTTT. It translates to CASTGQGAVGELFF. The variable domain in full, with the rest retrieved from reference TRBV5-1 and TRBJ2-2, is KAGVTQTPRYLIKTRGQQVTLSCSPISGHRSVSWYQQTPGQGLQFLFEYFSETQRNKGNFPGRFSGRQFSNSRSEMNVSTLELGDSALYLCASTGQGAVGELFFGEGSRLTVL.

The chain carries TRBV6-2 or TRBV6-3 and TRBJ1-1; no clear D gene. The germline V and J ends were trimmed by 0 bases and 4 bases, with 12 bases remaining between them. The germline V gene encodes CDR1 MNHEY and CDR2 SVGEGT. The CDR3 has 15 residues. The chain's CDR3 is CASSYSGGIVTEAFF. The CDR3 bases are TGTGCCAGCAGTTACTCGGGCGGGATTGTCACTGAAGCTTTCTTT.

The rearrangement joins TRBV3-1 (or the pseudogene TRBV3-2) to TRBJ2-1, with D possibly being TRBD2 (5 bases). Germline CDR1 and CDR2: LGHDT and YNNKEL (reference sequence). The CDR3 is made up of 15 amino acids. Trimming pared 1 base from V and 2 bases from J, leaving 9 bases between. The CDR3 protein is CASSQGSEAYNEQFF. The DNA of the CDR3 is TGTGCCAGCAGCCAAGGTAGCGAAGCCTACAATGAGCAGTTCTTC.

CDR3 in DNA: TGTGCCAGCAGCAAGCCTGGAGAATACTCCTACGAGCAGTACTTC. Its translation: CASSKPGEYSYEQYF. This chain links TRBV5-6 with TRBJ2-7; D gene unclear. V was trimmed by 4 bases and J by 0 bases, leaving 14 bases between them. CDR1 is SGHDT and CDR2 is YYEEEE in the germline V gene. The CDR3 is 15 amino acids.

The chain carries TRBV27 and TRBJ1-2; D remains ambiguous. V lost 5 bases and J lost 8, with 15 bases in between. Germline values: CDR1 MNHEY, CDR2 SMNVEV (reference sequence). The CDR3 runs to 13 residues. In DNA, the CDR3 is TGTGCCAGCAGTACCCAGCGGGCCGGGGGCTACACCTTC. Translated, it gives CASSTQRAGGYTF.

This clone was seen only a few times. The rearrangement uses TRBV2 and TRBJ2-7, with D maybe TRBD1 (5 bases). With 7 bases removed from V and 1 base from J, the gap between germline ends came to 11 bases. Germline assignment: CDR1 SNHLY and CDR2 FYNNEI. This CDR3 contains 13 residues. CDR3 in DNA: TGTGCCAGCATGCTGGACAATTCCTACGAGCAGTACTTC. Amino acids: CASMLDNSYEQYF.

The chain links TRBV25-1 to TRBJ1-1, with D uncertain. The V gene lost 7 bases and the J gene lost 6 bases, with 9 bases spanning the gap. The CDR3 extends over 11 amino acids. Per germline, CDR1 MGHDK and CDR2 SYGVNS. The CDR3 reads CASTREAEAFF. The CDR3 DNA reads TGTGCCAGCACTAGAGAGGCTGAAGCTTTCTTT.

This chain links TRBV5-1 with TRBJ2-1; the D gene is possibly TRBD2 (6 bases). Trimming removed 5 bases at V and 4 bases at J, with 13 bases between. The length of the CDR3 is 14 residues. CDR1 and CDR2 from the germline V gene are SGHRS and YFSETQ. The CDR3 loop is CASRLAAEYNEQFF. CDR3 nucleotide sequence: TGCGCCAGCAGATTAGCGGCAGAATACAATGAGCAGTTCTTC.

The CDR3 here is CASSNRVSSYNEQFF. Here the CDR3 DNA reads TGTGCCAGCAGTAACAGGGTGAGCTCCTACAATGAGCAGTTCTTC. This rearrangement joins TRBV25-1 to TRBJ2-1; D may be TRBD1 (6 bases). Germline lookup yields CDR1 MGHDK and CDR2 SYGVNS. This CDR3 is 15 amino acids long. V was pared by 5 bases and J by 0 bases, with 11 bases between.

This clone was detected only once. Other DNA sequences from this sample encode an identical CDR3 as well. The chain has TRBV28 and TRBJ1-2, with D perhaps TRBD1 (6 bases). The CDR3 runs 13 residues. CDR1 is MDHEN, CDR2 SYDVKM, per germline. V was cut by 6 bases and J by 4 bases, with 12 bases left in between. DNA for the CDR3: TGTGCCAGCAGCCTAACAGGGACCTATGGCTACACCTTC. Its translation: CASSLTGTYGYTF.

The V gene is TRBV18, the J gene TRBJ1-4; D unresolved. Germline loops: CDR1 KGHSH, CDR2 LQKENI. Trimming left V 1 base short and J 6 bases short, with 15 bases between. The CDR3 consists of 16 residues. CDR3 coding DNA: TGTGCCAGCTCACCACTCAGAGGGCTAGAGTATGAAAAACTGTTTTTT. This gives the protein CASSPLRGLEYEKLFF. The complete variable domain, with remaining parts taken from reference TRBV18 and TRBJ1-4, reads NAGVMQNPRHLVRRRGQEARLRCSPMKGHSHVYWYRQLPEEGLKFMVYLQKENIIDESGMPKERFSAEFPKEGPSILRIQQVVRGDSAAYFCASSPLRGLEYEKLFFGSGTQLSVL.

The chain joins TRBV19 to TRBJ1-2; D is ambiguous. The CDR3 consists of 14 residues. The V end was cut by 4 bases, the J end by 3 bases, with 12 bases between. Germline V gives CDR1 LNHDA, CDR2 SQIVND (reference sequence). The CDR3 here is CASSKGGKYYGYTF. The CDR3 DNA reads TGTGCCAGTAGTAAAGGCGGCAAGTACTATGGCTACACCTTC.

The chain combines TRBV4-1 with TRBJ1-1, with D maybe TRBD1 (6 bases). Germline assignment: CDR1 MGHRA and CDR2 YSYEKL. The CDR3 has 14 residues. Trimming left V 3 bases short and J 6 bases short, with 14 bases between. The CDR3 nucleotides are TGCGCCAGCAGCCACATAGACAGGCCCTCTGAAGCTTTCTTT. Its protein is CASSHIDRPSEAFF.

The CDR3 coding sequence is TGTGCCAGCAGCCAAGAACAGGGAAGAAATTCACCCCTCCACTTT. Protein sequence: CASSQEQGRNSPLHF. The V call is TRBV14, the J call TRBJ1-6; a possible D gene is TRBD1 (6 bases). From germline, CDR1 is SGHDN and CDR2 FVKESK. V lost 0 bases and J 7 bases, leaving 10 bases between the germline ends. The CDR3 totals 15 residues.

The V call is TRBV2, the J call TRBJ2-7; D is possibly TRBD1 (6 bases). CDR1 is SNHLY and CDR2 is FYNNEI in the germline V gene. Trimming stripped 5 bases from V and 1 base from J, with 9 bases between. The CDR3 spans 13 residues. CDR3 sequence reads: CASSPQGSYEQYF. CDR3 sequence (DNA): TGTGCCAGCAGTCCACAGGGATCCTACGAGCAGTACTTC.